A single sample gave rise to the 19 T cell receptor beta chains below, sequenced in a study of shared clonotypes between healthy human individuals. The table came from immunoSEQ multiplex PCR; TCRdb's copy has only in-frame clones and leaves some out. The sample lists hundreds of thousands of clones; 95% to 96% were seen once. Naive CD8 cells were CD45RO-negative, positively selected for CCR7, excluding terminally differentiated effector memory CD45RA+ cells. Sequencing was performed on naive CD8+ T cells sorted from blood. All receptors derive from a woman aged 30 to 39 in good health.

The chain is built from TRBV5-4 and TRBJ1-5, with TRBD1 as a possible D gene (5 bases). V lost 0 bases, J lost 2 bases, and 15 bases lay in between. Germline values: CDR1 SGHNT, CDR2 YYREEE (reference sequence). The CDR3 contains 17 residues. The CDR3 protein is CASSLEPGLSRNQPQHF. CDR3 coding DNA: TGTGCCAGCAGCTTGGAACCGGGACTGAGCCGCAATCAGCCCCAGCATTTT.

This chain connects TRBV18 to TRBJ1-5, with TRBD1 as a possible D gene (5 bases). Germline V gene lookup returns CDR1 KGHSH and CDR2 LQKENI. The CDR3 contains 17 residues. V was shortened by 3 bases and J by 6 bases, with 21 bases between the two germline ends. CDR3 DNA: TGTGCCAGCTCACCCGAGGGGCGCGACTTTCTAAGTCAGCCCCAGCATTTT. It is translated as CASSPEGRDFLSQPQHF.

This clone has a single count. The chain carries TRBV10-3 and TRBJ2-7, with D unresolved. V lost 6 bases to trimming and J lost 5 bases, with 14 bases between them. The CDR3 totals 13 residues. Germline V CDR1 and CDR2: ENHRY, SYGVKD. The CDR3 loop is CAIRALSGDEQYF. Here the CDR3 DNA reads TGTGCCATCAGGGCCTTGAGTGGGGACGAGCAGTACTTC.

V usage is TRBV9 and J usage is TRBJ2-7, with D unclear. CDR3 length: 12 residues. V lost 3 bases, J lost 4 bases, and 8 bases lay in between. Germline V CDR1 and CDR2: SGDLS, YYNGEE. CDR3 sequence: CASSALGYEQYF. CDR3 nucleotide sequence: TGTGCCAGCAGCGCTTTGGGGTACGAGCAGTACTTC.

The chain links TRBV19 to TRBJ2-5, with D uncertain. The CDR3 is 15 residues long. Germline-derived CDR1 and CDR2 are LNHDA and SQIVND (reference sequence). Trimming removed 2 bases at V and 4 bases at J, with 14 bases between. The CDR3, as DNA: TGTGCCAGTAGTATAAGGGCTGGCGGCGGAGAGACCCAGTACTTC. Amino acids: CASSIRAGGGETQYF.

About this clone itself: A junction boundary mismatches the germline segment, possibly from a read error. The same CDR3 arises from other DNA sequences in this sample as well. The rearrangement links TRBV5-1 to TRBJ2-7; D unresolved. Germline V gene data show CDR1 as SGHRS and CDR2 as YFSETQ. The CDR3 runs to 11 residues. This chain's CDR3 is CASSLGYEQYF. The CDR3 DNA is TGCGCCAGCAGTTTGGGGTACGAGCAGTACTTC.

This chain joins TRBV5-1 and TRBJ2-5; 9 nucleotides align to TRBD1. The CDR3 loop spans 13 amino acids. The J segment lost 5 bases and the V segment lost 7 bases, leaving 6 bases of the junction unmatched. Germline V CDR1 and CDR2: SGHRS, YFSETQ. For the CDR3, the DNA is TGCGCCAGCGGACAGGGGCAGGGGGAGACCCAGTACTTC. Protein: CASGQGQGETQYF.

The CDR3 DNA reads TGTGCCAGCAGTTTAGGAGGGGTTGGAGAAAAACTGTTTTTT. This gives the protein CASSLGGVGEKLFF. The V gene is TRBV27, the J gene TRBJ1-4; maybe TRBD1 (5 bases). Trimming removed 2 bases from V and 8 bases from J, with 12 bases in between. The CDR3 is 14 residues long. Per the germline V gene, CDR1 is MNHEY and CDR2 is SMNVEV (reference sequence). Full variable domain (missing parts from reference TRBV27 and TRBJ1-4): EAQVTQNPRYLITVTGKKLTVTCSQNMNHEYMSWYRQDPGLGLRQIYYSMNVEVTDKGDVPEGYKVSRKEKRNFPLILESPSPNQTSLYFCASSLGGVGEKLFFGSGTQLSVL.

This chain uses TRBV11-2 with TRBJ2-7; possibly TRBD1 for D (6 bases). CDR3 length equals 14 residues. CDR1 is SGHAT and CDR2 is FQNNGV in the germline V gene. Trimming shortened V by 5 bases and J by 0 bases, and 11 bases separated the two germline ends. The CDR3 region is CASSPQGSSYEQYF. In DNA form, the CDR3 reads TGTGCCAGCAGCCCCCAGGGGAGCTCCTACGAGCAGTACTTC.

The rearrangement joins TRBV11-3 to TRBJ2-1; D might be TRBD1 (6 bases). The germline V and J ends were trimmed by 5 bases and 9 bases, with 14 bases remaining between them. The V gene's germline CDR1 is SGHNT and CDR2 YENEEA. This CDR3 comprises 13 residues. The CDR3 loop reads CASSTTGTGEQFF. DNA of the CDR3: TGTGCCAGCAGCACCACAGGGACCGGTGAGCAGTTCTTC.

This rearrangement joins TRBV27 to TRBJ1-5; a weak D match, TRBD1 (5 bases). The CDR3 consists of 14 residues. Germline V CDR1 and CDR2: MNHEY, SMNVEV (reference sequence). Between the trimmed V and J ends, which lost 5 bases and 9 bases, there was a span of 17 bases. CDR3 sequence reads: CASSTRDGTGPQHF. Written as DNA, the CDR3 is TGTGCCAGCAGTACACGGGACGGTACGGGGCCCCAGCATTTT.

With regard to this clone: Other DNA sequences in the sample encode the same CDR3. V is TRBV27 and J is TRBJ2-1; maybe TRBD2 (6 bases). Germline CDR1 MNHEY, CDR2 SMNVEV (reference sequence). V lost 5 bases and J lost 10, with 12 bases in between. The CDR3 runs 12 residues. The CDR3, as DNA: TGTGCCAGCAGTCTCCGTGGGGGGGAGCAGTTCTTC. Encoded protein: CASSLRGGEQFF.

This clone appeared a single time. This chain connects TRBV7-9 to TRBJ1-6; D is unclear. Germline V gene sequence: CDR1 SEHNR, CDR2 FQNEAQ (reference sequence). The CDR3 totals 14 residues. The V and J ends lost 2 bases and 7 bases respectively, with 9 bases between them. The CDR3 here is CASSLPDGNSPLHF. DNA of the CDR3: TGTGCCAGCAGCTTACCGGACGGCAATTCACCCCTCCACTTT.

CDR3 protein: CASSQGSGYSYEQYF. CDR3 DNA sequence: TGCGCCAGCAGCCAAGGGTCGGGGTACTCCTACGAGCAGTACTTC. The rearrangement links TRBV4-1 to TRBJ2-7, with TRBD2 as a possible D gene (5 bases). This CDR3 has 15 residues. Germline V gives CDR1 MGHRA, CDR2 YSYEKL. V was trimmed by 1 base and J by 0 bases, leaving 10 bases between them.

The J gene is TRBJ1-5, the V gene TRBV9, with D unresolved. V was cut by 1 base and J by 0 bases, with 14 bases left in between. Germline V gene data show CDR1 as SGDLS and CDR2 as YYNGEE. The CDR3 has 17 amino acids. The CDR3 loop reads CASSVSAEVYSNQPQHF. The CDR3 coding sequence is TGTGCCAGCAGCGTATCTGCCGAGGTTTATAGCAATCAGCCCCAGCATTTT. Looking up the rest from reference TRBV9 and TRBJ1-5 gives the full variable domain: DSGVTQTPKHLITATGQRVTLRCSPRSGDLSVYWYQQSLDQGLQFLIQYYNGEERAKGNILERFSAQQFPDLHSELNLSSLELGDSALYFCASSVSAEVYSNQPQHFGDGTRLSIL.

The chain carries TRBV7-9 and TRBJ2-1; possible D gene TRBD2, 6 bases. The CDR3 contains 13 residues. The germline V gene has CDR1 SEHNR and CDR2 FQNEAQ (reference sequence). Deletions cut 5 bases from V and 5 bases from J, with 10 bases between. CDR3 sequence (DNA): TGTGCCAGCAGCCCCGAGCGGGACAATGAGCAGTTCTTC. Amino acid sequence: CASSPERDNEQFF.

CDR3 DNA: TGTGCCAGCAGCTTATCTTTAGGGACCGCCTACGAGCAGTACTTC. The encoded protein is CASSLSLGTAYEQYF. The chain couples TRBV5-8 to TRBJ2-7; D may be TRBD1 or TRBD2 (5 bases each). The V and J ends lost 2 bases and 2 bases respectively, with 14 bases between them. The CDR3 runs 15 residues. Germline assignment: CDR1 SGHTS and CDR2 YDEGEE. Looking up the rest from reference TRBV5-8 and TRBJ2-7 gives the full variable domain: EAGVTQSPTHLIKTRGQQATLRCSPISGHTSVYWYQQALGLGLQFLLWYDEGEERNRGNFPPRFSGRQFPNYSSELNVNALELEDSALYLCASSLSLGTAYEQYFGPGTRLTVT.

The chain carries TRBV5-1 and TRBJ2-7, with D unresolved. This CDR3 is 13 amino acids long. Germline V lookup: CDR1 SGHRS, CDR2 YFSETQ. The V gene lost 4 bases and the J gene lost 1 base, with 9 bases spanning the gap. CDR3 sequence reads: CASSGRSSYEQYF. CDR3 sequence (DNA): TGCGCCAGCAGCGGGCGGTCTTCCTACGAGCAGTACTTC.

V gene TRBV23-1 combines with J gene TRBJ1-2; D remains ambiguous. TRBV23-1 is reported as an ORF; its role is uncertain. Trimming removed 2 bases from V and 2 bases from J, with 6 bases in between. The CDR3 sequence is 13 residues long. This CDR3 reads CASSQRRNYGYTF. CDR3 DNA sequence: TGCGCCAGCAGTCAACGCAGGAACTATGGCTACACCTTC.